This TCR beta chain stems from a study of tumor-infiltrating lymphocytes in oesophageal squamous cell carcinoma. CDR1 is LNHDA, CDR2 SQIVND, per germline (reference sequence). V lost 6 bases to trimming and J lost 0 bases, with 12 bases between them. The CDR3 is 16 residues long. TCRdb called the PCR reads again in MiXCR, with one record for every CDR3 protein. The table records roughly 12,000 distinct CDR3 sequences, around 50% of them present only once. The chain carries TRBV19 and TRBJ2-6; D call uncertain. Sequencing was done on a sample of esophageal tumor tissue. The sequence derives from a male donor with esophageal squamous cell carcinoma. The CDR3 sequence: CASSPHRTSGANVLTF. Written as DNA, the CDR3 is TGTGCCAGTAGCCCCCACCGCACCTCTGGGGCCAACGTCCTGACTTTC. Full variable domain (outside the CDR3, taken from reference TRBV19 and TRBJ2-6): DGGITQSPKYLFRKEGQNVTLSCEQNLNHDAMYWYRQDPGQGLRLIYYSQIVNDFQKGDIAEGYSVSREKKESFPLTVTSAQKNPTAFYLCASSPHRTSGANVLTFGAGSRLTVL.